One sample yielded the 28 T cell receptor beta chains listed below, sequenced in a study of blood T cell repertoires in COVID-19. The protocol was immunoSEQ multiplex PCR, while the TCRdb copy is restricted to in-frame clones and leaves out a portion. Of approximately 200,000 clones in the sample, about 80% are singletons; the top ten hold more than 2%. Material: peripheral blood. These receptors originate from a woman in her sixties with acute or convalescent COVID-19.

The chain combines TRBV30 with TRBJ1-5; unclear D gene. This CDR3 contains 18 residues. V dropped 0 bases and J dropped 0 bases, with 18 bases sitting between them. Per the germline V gene, CDR1 is GTSNPN and CDR2 is SVGIG (reference sequence). CDR3 in amino acids: CAWSVGVFGRRSNQPQHF. Here the CDR3 DNA reads TGTGCCTGGAGTGTTGGTGTTTTTGGGAGGCGTAGCAATCAGCCCCAGCATTTT.

This sequence joins TRBV5-4 and TRBJ1-1, with D possibly TRBD1 on 6 matching bases. Deletions cut 2 bases from V and 7 bases from J, with 15 bases between. The germline V gene has CDR1 SGHNT and CDR2 YYREEE (reference sequence). The CDR3 spans 14 residues. CDR3 protein: CASSFRDTEGEAFF. DNA of the CDR3: TGTGCCAGCAGCTTCCGGGACACAGAGGGTGAAGCTTTCTTT.

V usage is TRBV11-2 and J usage is TRBJ1-6, with D perhaps matching TRBD1 (6 bases). There are 12 residues in the CDR3. Germline CDR1 SGHAT, CDR2 FQNNGV. Trimming took off 7 bases at V and 12 bases at J, with 13 bases between the two ends. The CDR3 DNA sequence: TGTGCCAGCACCTCACAGGGTGAACCCCTCCACTTT. Translating it yields CASTSQGEPLHF. The variable domain in full, with the rest retrieved from reference TRBV11-2 and TRBJ1-6, is EAGVAQSPRYKIIEKRQSVAFWCNPISGHATLYWYQQILGQGPKLLIQFQNNGVVDDSQLPKDRFSAERLKGVDSTLKIQPAKLEDSAVYLCASTSQGEPLHFGNGTRLTVT.

V and J are TRBV3-1 (or the pseudogene TRBV3-2) and TRBJ2-5; possible D gene TRBD2, 7 bases. The ends were cut back, 4 bases at V and 5 bases at J, with 20 bases in the middle. CDR1 is LGHDT and CDR2 is YNNKEL in the germline V gene (reference sequence). This CDR3 region has 16 residues. In DNA, the CDR3 is TGTGCCAGCAGCCTGATAAGATGGGGGGGGGCGGAGACCCAGTACTTC. Amino acids: CASSLIRWGGAETQYF.

The table lists this clone with a count of one. The chain has TRBV6-5 and TRBJ1-5, with 7 nucleotides matching TRBD1. V dropped 5 bases and J dropped 3; count of bases not matched to a gene: 7. The V gene's germline CDR1 is MNHEY and CDR2 SVGAGI. This CDR3 has 15 amino acids. The CDR3 here is CASSPGGTANQPQHF. In DNA form, the CDR3 reads TGTGCCAGCAGTCCCGGTGGGACAGCCAATCAGCCCCAGCATTTT.

The chain uses TRBV14 and TRBJ1-1; perhaps TRBD1 as D (5 bases). The CDR3 length is 16 residues. The germline gives CDR1 SGHDN, CDR2 FVKESK. V was trimmed by 2 bases and J by 2 bases, leaving 15 bases between them. CDR3 nucleotides: TGTGCCAGCAGCCAACCCGGGTTGGGGCCAAACACTGAAGCTTTCTTT. This sequence encodes CASSQPGLGPNTEAFF.

The chain has TRBV10-3 and TRBJ2-7; D gene uncertain. Between the trimmed V and J ends, which lost 6 bases and 6 bases, there was a span of 12 bases. CDR1 is ENHRY, CDR2 SYGVKD, per germline. The CDR3 runs 12 residues. This CDR3 reads CAISIGAVEQYF. CDR3 coding DNA: TGTGCCATCAGCATTGGAGCTGTCGAGCAGTACTTC.

V usage is TRBV5-6 and J usage is TRBJ1-2; 8 bases line up with TRBD1. The CDR3 totals 17 residues. Looked up from germline, CDR1 is SGHDT and CDR2 is YYEEEE. V dropped 1 base and J dropped 6; count of bases not matched to a gene: 14. In nucleotides, the CDR3 is TGTGCCAGCAGCTTGTTTGGCCAGGGGGCCTGGATCGATGGCTACACCTTC. Translating it yields CASSLFGQGAWIDGYTF.

This chain links TRBV6-6 with TRBJ2-5, with D unclear. Germline loops: CDR1 MNHNY, CDR2 SVGAGI (reference sequence). Trimming removed 4 bases at V and 7 bases at J, with 10 bases between. The CDR3 length is 12 residues. This CDR3 reads CASSSEAGTQYF. The CDR3 DNA reads as TGTGCCAGCAGTTCCGAGGCCGGGACCCAGTACTTC.

The rearrangement joins TRBV7-2 to TRBJ2-3; a possible D gene is TRBD1 (6 bases). The V and J ends lost 3 bases and 5 bases respectively, with 9 bases between them. This CDR3 has 13 amino acids. The germline V gene has CDR1 SGHTA and CDR2 FQGNSA. The CDR3 is CASSFTGLDTQYF. The CDR3, as DNA: TGTGCCAGCAGCTTTACAGGGTTAGATACGCAGTATTTT.

The rearrangement joins TRBV5-1 to TRBJ2-1; 7 nucleotides align to TRBD2. Per germline, CDR1 SGHRS and CDR2 YFSETQ. This CDR3 contains 14 residues. V shed 2 bases and J 4 bases; nucleotides not matched to a gene: 3. The CDR3 reads CASSFLAAYNEQFF. The CDR3 DNA follows: TGCGCCAGCAGCTTCCTAGCGGCTTACAATGAGCAGTTCTTC.

V is TRBV4-1 and J is TRBJ1-1; possibly TRBD1 for D (5 bases). CDR1 is MGHRA and CDR2 is YSYEKL in the germline V gene. Between the trimmed V and J ends, which lost 4 bases and 4 bases, there was a span of 13 bases. This CDR3 is built from 14 residues. CDR3 coding DNA: TGCGCCAGCAGCCCAGGACAAGGGCCCACTGAAGCTTTCTTT. This codes for CASSPGQGPTEAFF.

The chain links TRBV11-2 to TRBJ2-7, with TRBD1 identical over 7 bases. The CDR3 totals 19 residues. Germline assignment: CDR1 SGHAT and CDR2 FQNNGV. J was trimmed by 0 bases and V by 3 bases; bases with no gene match: 17. This CDR3 is CASSFGTQYTGDSSYEQYF. The CDR3 DNA follows: TGTGCCAGCAGCTTTGGGACCCAATATACAGGGGATAGCTCCTACGAGCAGTACTTC.

This sequence joins TRBV7-6 and TRBJ2-5; 7 positions agree with TRBD2. Germline loops: CDR1 SGHVS, CDR2 FNYEAQ. The CDR3 has 15 amino acids. The J segment lost 5 bases and the V segment lost 1 base, leaving 7 bases of the junction unmatched. In DNA form, the CDR3 reads TGTGCCAGCAGCTTAGTTCTGGGGGGGAGTGAGACCCAGTACTTC. The encoded protein is CASSLVLGGSETQYF.

This clone came up a few times. V gene TRBV5-1 combines with J gene TRBJ1-2; 8 bases align to TRBD1. This CDR3 is built from 13 residues. V shed 4 bases, J shed 4 bases, and the junction held 3 bases outside the gene matches. Germline V gene lookup returns CDR1 SGHRS and CDR2 YFSETQ. CDR3 coding DNA: TGCGCCAGCAGCCCGGACAGGGTCTATGGCTACACCTTC. This gives the protein CASSPDRVYGYTF.

The CDR3 spells CASSHKARVGNTIYF. The CDR3 bases are TGTGCCAGCAGCCACAAAGCCCGGGTTGGAAACACCATATATTTT. The genes are TRBV4-2 and TRBJ1-3; D gene ambiguous. This CDR3 is 15 amino acids long. Germline V gene sequence: CDR1 LGHNA, CDR2 YNFKEQ. V lost 3 bases, J lost 3 bases, and 12 bases lay in between.

This chain connects TRBV5-4 to TRBJ1-1; TRBD1 aligns across 8 bases. The CDR3 loop spans 14 amino acids. In germline, CDR1 is SGHNT, CDR2 YYREEE (reference sequence). V gave up 6 bases and J gave up 4 bases; unmatched junction bases: 8. The CDR3 DNA is TGTGCCAGCACCGACAGGGGAGAGTCCACTGAAGCTTTCTTT. The encoded protein is CASTDRGESTEAFF.

The chain has TRBV5-1 and TRBJ1-2, with D perhaps matching TRBD1 (6 bases). The CDR3 consists of 13 residues. The germline V gene has CDR1 SGHRS and CDR2 YFSETQ. The V gene lost 0 bases and the J gene lost 5 bases, with 8 bases spanning the gap. For the CDR3, the DNA is TGCGCCAGCAGCTTGGGGACAGAGTATGGCTACACCTTC. Protein product: CASSLGTEYGYTF.

This clone appeared a few times. The rearrangement joins TRBV6-5 to TRBJ1-4, with D possibly TRBD1 on 5 matching bases. Looked up from germline, CDR1 is MNHEY and CDR2 is SVGAGI. The CDR3 consists of 15 residues. V was shortened by 6 bases and J by 2 bases, with 13 bases between the two germline ends. As DNA, the CDR3 is TGTGCCAGCAGAGACCCCGGGACTACTAATGAAAAACTGTTTTTT. Protein sequence: CASRDPGTTNEKLFF.

This chain joins TRBV24-1 and TRBJ2-7, with D hard to call. The CDR3 runs 12 residues. The germline V and J ends were trimmed by 9 bases and 0 bases, with 8 bases remaining between them. Germline CDR1 and CDR2: KGHDR and SFDVKD. CDR3 sequence reads: CATGHSSYEQYF. The CDR3 DNA sequence: TGTGCCACCGGGCACAGCTCCTACGAGCAGTACTTC.

This clone appeared once. The chain has TRBV4-2 and TRBJ1-4, with 7 bases identical to TRBD1. Germline CDR1 and CDR2: LGHNA and YNFKEQ. This CDR3 is built from 14 residues. V was pared by 4 bases and J by 5 bases, with 4 bases of the junction left unmatched. The CDR3 region has the DNA TGTGCCAGCAGCCCGCAGGGGGACAATGAAAAACTGTTTTTT. As protein: CASSPQGDNEKLFF.

This clone was recorded only once. The chain uses TRBV7-9 and TRBJ1-1; D unresolved. The CDR3 consists of 15 residues. Germline-derived CDR1 and CDR2 are SEHNR and FQNEAQ (reference sequence). Trimming took off 1 base at V and 1 base at J, with 10 bases between the two ends. The CDR3 nucleotides read TGTGCCAGCAGCTTAGTCGCGTCGTGGAACACTGAAGCTTTCTTT. Translation: CASSLVASWNTEAFF.

The V call is TRBV28, the J call TRBJ1-2; a weak D match, TRBD1 (6 bases). The V and J ends lost 4 bases and 0 bases respectively, with 6 bases between them. There are 13 residues in the CDR3. Germline assignment: CDR1 MDHEN and CDR2 SYDVKM. As DNA, the CDR3 is TGTGCCAGCAGTTGGACAGCTAACTATGGCTACACCTTC. This codes for CASSWTANYGYTF.

This chain links TRBV6-6 with TRBJ2-1; 10 nucleotides align to TRBD1. The CDR3 loop spans 18 amino acids. V was clipped by 5 bases and J by 6 bases; unmatched bases: 16. CDR1 and CDR2 from the germline V gene are MNHNY and SVGAGI (reference sequence). The CDR3 region has the DNA TGTGCCAGCAGTCCGATAGGGGAGGGGACAGGGGCTAGCAATGAGCAGTTCTTC. Translating gives CASSPIGEGTGASNEQFF.

The rearrangement uses TRBV7-2 and TRBJ1-2; D not resolved. The germline V gene encodes CDR1 SGHTA and CDR2 FQGNSA. Trimming took 5 bases from V and 1 from J, leaving 8 bases between them. The CDR3 has 13 amino acids. CDR3 loop: CASSNRSNYGYTF. CDR3 nucleotides: TGTGCCAGCAGCAACCGGAGTAACTATGGCTACACCTTC.

J is TRBJ2-6 and V is TRBV5-1; a weak D match, TRBD2 (5 bases). Germline V gene data show CDR1 as SGHRS and CDR2 as YFSETQ. V was clipped by 4 bases and J by 2 bases, with 7 bases between them. The CDR3 contains 14 residues. CDR3 loop: CASSPGTGANVLTF. CDR3 nucleotides: TGCGCCAGCAGCCCGGGGACTGGGGCCAACGTCCTGACTTTC.

The chain joins TRBV15 to TRBJ1-6; 8 nucleotides align to TRBD1. V trimming: 1 base; J trimming: 10 bases; junction bases outside the gene matches: 3. Germline CDR1 is LNHNV and CDR2 is YYDKDF (reference sequence). The CDR3 sequence is 14 residues long. The CDR3 region is CATSRGTGISPLHF. The CDR3 nucleotides read TGTGCCACCAGCAGAGGGACAGGGATATCACCCCTCCACTTT.

The chain has TRBV3-1 (or the pseudogene TRBV3-2) and TRBJ2-1; 9 bases are shared with TRBD1. Germline lookup yields CDR1 LGHDT and CDR2 YNNKEL (reference sequence). J was trimmed by 8 bases and V by 4 bases; bases with no gene match: 18. The CDR3 is made up of 18 amino acids. As DNA, the CDR3 is TGTGCCAGCAGCCCCCGCGACGACAGGGGGAATAGTAGAGATGAGCAGTTCTTC. Its protein product is CASSPRDDRGNSRDEQFF.